The clone carrying this T cell receptor beta chain was detected once. Its matching antigen is unknown. The sample comes from a study of shared clonotypes between healthy human individuals. Using immunoSEQ multiplex PCR, the repertoire was profiled, and TCRdb retains in-frame clones only, with some absent. The table has about 2.4 million clones, about 92% seen once. Looked up from germline, CDR1 is KGHSH and CDR2 is LQKENI. The CDR3 consists of 14 residues. J lost 4 bases, V lost 2 bases, and 1 base had no gene match. General observations from the study: Clonotype sharing among donors was expected to depend on sequencing depth.

Sequenced: naive CD4+ T cells sorted from blood. Subset in this sample: CD45RA+ positively selected. V and J are TRBV18 and TRBJ2-3; 9 nucleotides align to TRBD2. This TCR came from a man aged 18 to 35 in good health. CDR3: CASSPTSGPDTQYF. CDR3 nucleotides: TGTGCCAGCTCACCAACTAGCGGGCCAGATACGCAGTATTTT.